These 27 T cell receptor beta chains originate from one sample sequenced in a study of T cell responses to AZD1222 COVID-19 vaccine. Sequenced by immunoSEQ multiplex PCR; TCRdb stores in-frame clones only, minus some. The data contain 150,000 to 180,000 clones, around 89% of them singletons. This sample comprised peripheral blood, obtained on day 0 of AZD1222 vaccination. The source is an adult in good health.

The rearrangement joins TRBV3-1 (or the pseudogene TRBV3-2) to TRBJ2-1; TRBD2 matches at 10 bases. The junction had 5 bases not matched to a gene; V was cut back by 3 bases and J by 9 bases. Germline V gene lookup returns CDR1 LGHDT and CDR2 YNNKEL (reference sequence). This CDR3 contains 14 residues. The CDR3 sequence: CASSQLAGVSEQFF. CDR3 bases: TGTGCCAGCAGCCAGCTAGCGGGGGTGAGTGAGCAGTTCTTC.

The CDR3, as DNA: TGTGCCAGCAGGAAACAAGATAACTATGGCTACACCTTC. Protein sequence: CASRKQDNYGYTF. The chain joins TRBV12-3 or TRBV12-4 to TRBJ1-2, with D unresolved. CDR3 length equals 13 residues. V was clipped by 6 bases and J by 1 base, with 9 bases between them.

This sequence joins TRBV18 and TRBJ2-5, with 12 nucleotides matching TRBD2. The CDR3 is 16 amino acids. Losses at the gene ends were 2 bases for V and 5 bases for J; bases not matched to a gene: 6. Germline-derived CDR1 and CDR2 are KGHSH and LQKENI. The CDR3 DNA sequence: TGTGCCAGCTCACCAGGACTAGCGGGGACCGGGGAGACCCAGTACTTC. As protein: CASSPGLAGTGETQYF.

This clone appeared once. This chain joins TRBV7-2 and TRBJ2-7, with a tentative D call TRBD1 (5 bases). The CDR3 loop spans 13 amino acids. Trimming took 7 bases from V and 1 from J, leaving 11 bases between them. Germline assignment: CDR1 SGHTA and CDR2 FQGNSA. The CDR3 here is CASTRQPSYEQYF. The DNA of the CDR3 is TGTGCCAGCACACGACAGCCTTCCTACGAGCAGTACTTC. Filled out from reference TRBV7-2 and TRBJ2-7, the complete variable domain reads GAGVSQSPSNKVTEKGKDVELRCDPISGHTALYWYRQSLGQGLEFLIYFQGNSAPDKSGLPSDRFSAERTGGSVSTLTIQRTQQEDSAVYLCASTRQPSYEQYFGPGTRLTVT.

This sequence joins TRBV4-2 and TRBJ1-4; no clear D gene. This CDR3 comprises 16 residues. The V gene's germline CDR1 is LGHNA and CDR2 YNFKEQ. Trimming stripped 0 bases from V and 4 bases from J, with 12 bases between. Written as DNA, the CDR3 is TGTGCCAGCAGCCAAGATCTTGCGGGTTTTAATGAAAAACTGTTTTTT. It yields the protein CASSQDLAGFNEKLFF.

This sequence joins TRBV28 and TRBJ2-2, with 8 bases fitting TRBD2. Germline CDR1 is MDHEN and CDR2 is SYDVKM. V was pared by 5 bases and J by 1 base, with 3 bases of the junction left unmatched. The CDR3 covers 15 residues. The CDR3 here is CASSPAGVNTGELFF. The CDR3 DNA sequence: TGTGCCAGCAGTCCAGCGGGGGTGAACACCGGGGAGCTGTTTTTT.

The chain couples TRBV18 to TRBJ1-2, with D unresolved. Germline-derived CDR1 and CDR2 are KGHSH and LQKENI. The CDR3 is made up of 13 amino acids. V lost 6 bases, J lost 7 bases, and 15 bases lay in between. In DNA form, the CDR3 reads TGTGCCAGCTCCTCCCAGGCAGCGGGTGGCTACACCTTC. Its translation: CASSSQAAGGYTF.

The chain links TRBV6-7 to TRBJ2-7; possibly TRBD1 for D (7 bases). Being an ORF, TRBV6-7 has a function that is uncertain. The germline V and J ends were trimmed by 6 bases and 0 bases, with 18 bases remaining between them. CDR3 length: 16 residues. CDR3 coding DNA: TGTGCCAGCAGGATCGGGTGCCAGGGGGGCTCCTACGAGCAGTACTTC. Encoded protein: CASRIGCQGGSYEQYF.

This chain links TRBV7-3 with TRBJ2-1; no reliable D call. The germline V gene encodes CDR1 SGHTA and CDR2 FQGTGA. V lost 2 bases to trimming and J lost 5 bases, with 4 bases between them. CDR3 size: 12 residues. CDR3 region: CASSLANNEQFF. CDR3 DNA: TGTGCCAGCAGCTTAGCGAACAATGAGCAGTTCTTC.

The CDR3: CASSLQGTTDTQYF. The CDR3 DNA reads TGTGCCAGCAGCCTGCAGGGGACCACAGATACGCAGTATTTT. This chain connects TRBV13 to TRBJ2-3; D might be TRBD1 (6 bases). Germline loops: CDR1 PRHDT, CDR2 FYEKMQ (reference sequence). CDR3 length: 14 residues. V gave up 5 bases and J gave up 2 bases, with 11 bases separating them.

The rearrangement links TRBV9 to TRBJ2-1, with D perhaps being TRBD1 or TRBD2 (6 bases each). V dropped 4 bases and J dropped 7 bases, with 18 bases sitting between them. CDR3 size: 15 residues. Germline lookup yields CDR1 SGDLS and CDR2 YYNGEE. In DNA, the CDR3 is TGTGCCAGCAGCCCCAACTTTGGGGGGCTTAATGAGCAGTTCTTC. It specifies CASSPNFGGLNEQFF.

This clone was recorded a few times. The V gene is TRBV19, the J gene TRBJ1-5; D possibly corresponds to TRBD1 (6 bases). Trimming left V 6 bases short and J 6 bases short, with 18 bases between. CDR3 length: 15 amino acids. Germline loops: CDR1 LNHDA, CDR2 SQIVND (reference sequence). The CDR3 sequence: CASSPLRGVGQPQHF. DNA of the CDR3: TGTGCCAGTAGCCCCCTCAGGGGTGTGGGTCAGCCCCAGCATTTT.

The chain joins TRBV11-2 to TRBJ1-2; no clear D. Germline V gene sequence: CDR1 SGHAT, CDR2 FQNNGV. The CDR3 totals 14 residues. V was cut by 1 base and J by 4 bases, with 10 bases left in between. CDR3: CASSLVAEIYGYTF. The DNA of the CDR3 is TGTGCCAGCAGCTTAGTGGCAGAGATCTATGGCTACACCTTC.

The chain is built from TRBV9 and TRBJ2-1; D is uncertain. This CDR3 is 13 amino acids long. The germline CDR1 and CDR2 sequences are SGDLS and YYNGEE. Deletions cut 3 bases from V and 5 bases from J, with 9 bases between. This CDR3 reads CASSARPDNEQFF. In DNA form, the CDR3 reads TGTGCCAGCAGCGCTCGTCCGGACAATGAGCAGTTCTTC.

The gene calls are TRBV5-1 and TRBJ2-5; tentatively, D is TRBD1 or TRBD2 (5 bases each). The CDR3 has 14 amino acids. Germline CDR1 and CDR2: SGHRS and YFSETQ. Between the trimmed V and J ends, which lost 6 bases and 1 base, there was a span of 13 bases. The CDR3 bases are TGCGCCAGCAAATTGGGGACCGCCCAAGAGACCCAGTACTTC. Its protein product is CASKLGTAQETQYF.

The chain has TRBV28 and TRBJ1-2; TRBD1 matches at 8 bases. The CDR3 sequence is 13 residues long. Germline V lookup: CDR1 MDHEN, CDR2 SYDVKM. Losses at the gene ends were 3 bases for V and 8 bases for J; bases not matched to a gene: 5. This chain's CDR3 is CASSFDRGAGYTF. The CDR3 DNA follows: TGTGCCAGCAGTTTTGACAGGGGCGCCGGCTACACCTTC.

Here the CDR3 DNA reads TGTGCCAGCAGCTTAGGAGAGGACAGGGGTCGGGGTAACTATGGCTACACCTTC. Residues: CASSLGEDRGRGNYGYTF. The genes are TRBV13 and TRBJ1-2, with 9 bases fitting TRBD1. This CDR3 is 18 amino acids long. The ends lost 0 bases at V and 1 base at J; junction bases unmatched: 9. Germline CDR1 PRHDT, CDR2 FYEKMQ (reference sequence).

This chain connects TRBV24-1 to TRBJ2-3, with unresolved D. The length of the CDR3 is 15 residues. V lost 6 bases and J 0 bases, leaving 12 bases between the germline ends. Germline CDR1 KGHDR, CDR2 SFDVKD. CDR3 coding DNA: TGTGCCACCAGTAATTCACAGCTTAGCACAGATACGCAGTATTTT. Amino acid sequence: CATSNSQLSTDTQYF.

CDR3 in amino acids: CASSSSGGQGRTEAFF. The CDR3 DNA sequence: TGTGCCAGCAGCTCTAGCGGAGGACAGGGTCGCACTGAAGCTTTCTTT. The chain links TRBV11-2 to TRBJ1-1; TRBD1 matches 8 bases. Germline V gene data show CDR1 as SGHAT and CDR2 as FQNNGV. The CDR3 is 16 amino acids. V was clipped by 4 bases and J by 4 bases; unmatched bases: 11.

The chain uses TRBV7-2 and TRBJ2-2; D ambiguous. Trimming shortened V by 2 bases and J by 3 bases, and 10 bases separated the two germline ends. Germline V CDR1 and CDR2: SGHTA, FQGNSA. This CDR3 is 15 amino acids long. CDR3 in DNA: TGTGCCAGCAGCTTAAACGGTGGCTACACCGGGGAGCTGTTTTTT. Protein sequence: CASSLNGGYTGELFF. Based on the CDR3 plus reference TRBV7-2 and TRBJ2-2, the full variable domain is GAGVSQSPSNKVTEKGKDVELRCDPISGHTALYWYRQSLGQGLEFLIYFQGNSAPDKSGLPSDRFSAERTGGSVSTLTIQRTQQEDSAVYLCASSLNGGYTGELFFGEGSRLTVL.

As regards this clone: A read error may account for a junction end that differs from germline. This chain uses TRBV7-7 with TRBJ1-1; D not resolved. This CDR3 region has 13 residues. The germline CDR1 and CDR2 sequences are SSHAT and FNYEAQ (reference sequence). CDR3 residues: CASSLAERTEAFF. CDR3 DNA sequence: TGTGCTAGCAGCTTAGCCGAGAGGACTGAAGCTTTCTTT.

CDR3 sequence (DNA): TGTGCCAGCAGCTTGGTTGCAGGGGGCAGCTATGGCTACACCTTC. It yields the protein CASSLVAGGSYGYTF. The gene calls are TRBV5-4 and TRBJ1-2; 8 bases fit TRBD1. Looked up from germline, CDR1 is SGHNT and CDR2 is YYREEE (reference sequence). V was pared by 0 bases and J by 4 bases, with 5 bases of the junction left unmatched. This CDR3 spans 15 amino acids.

The chain combines TRBV2 with TRBJ2-2; D unclear. Per the germline V gene, CDR1 is SNHLY and CDR2 is FYNNEI. This CDR3 spans 12 amino acids. V lost 1 base and J 8 bases, leaving 5 bases between the germline ends. For the CDR3, the DNA is TGTGCCAGCAGTGAAGAGGGAGGGGAGCTGTTTTTT. It yields the protein CASSEEGGELFF.

The rearrangement joins TRBV7-2 to TRBJ2-1, with 10 bases that match TRBD2. CDR1 is SGHTA and CDR2 is FQGNSA in the germline V gene. This CDR3 contains 16 residues. V trimming: 1 base; J trimming: 7 bases; junction bases outside the gene matches: 7. The CDR3: CASSLVSGGTGNEQFF. For the CDR3, the DNA is TGTGCCAGCAGCTTAGTTAGCGGGGGGACCGGGAATGAGCAGTTCTTC.

This sequence joins TRBV10-3 and TRBJ2-7; possibly TRBD1 or TRBD2 for D (6 bases each). This CDR3 is built from 16 residues. Per the germline V gene, CDR1 is ENHRY and CDR2 is SYGVKD. The germline V and J ends were trimmed by 7 bases and 2 bases, with 21 bases remaining between them. The CDR3 bases are TGTGCCATCACCAGGTTGGGGGGCACAGCCACCTACGAGCAGTACTTC. This gives the protein CAITRLGGTATYEQYF.

The CDR3 reads CASSLYNNEQFF. DNA of the CDR3: TGCGCCAGCAGCTTGTATAACAATGAGCAGTTCTTC. The chain is built from TRBV5-1 and TRBJ2-1, with D hard to call. V lost 1 base to trimming and J lost 5 bases, with 4 bases between them. Germline assignment: CDR1 SGHRS and CDR2 YFSETQ. The CDR3 extends over 12 amino acids.

J is TRBJ1-1 and V is TRBV19, with 8 positions matching TRBD1. From germline, CDR1 is LNHDA and CDR2 SQIVND (reference sequence). V trimming: 5 bases; J trimming: 5 bases; junction bases outside the gene matches: 7. This CDR3 contains 14 residues. For the CDR3, the DNA is TGTGCCAGTAGTTCTCAGGGGGCTCGGACTGAAGCTTTCTTT. This sequence encodes CASSSQGARTEAFF.